Following are 3 T cell receptor beta chains from one sample sequenced in a study of T cell repertoires in cytomegalovirus infection. From the reads, TCRdb called clonotypes with MiXCR, one entry per CDR3 protein. Among roughly 77,000 distinct CDR3 sequences listed, more than 3% were seen once. The source material was PBMCs. The source is a human donor in good health (CMV status not recorded). Some clones in this sample may be carry-over from other donors' samples.

This clonotype was seen many times. The V gene is TRBV9, the J gene TRBJ2-3; D is unresolved. CDR1 is SGDLS and CDR2 is YYNGEE in the germline V gene. The CDR3 extends over 14 amino acids. V lost 5 bases, J lost 0 bases, and 10 bases lay in between. The CDR3 region has the DNA TGTGCCAGCAGTCGGCGGTCTAGCACAGATACGCAGTATTTT. Its translation is CASSRRSSTDTQYF.

The chain combines TRBV7-2 with TRBJ2-5; TRBD2 matches at 8 bases. The V gene's germline CDR1 is SGHTA and CDR2 FQGNSA. The CDR3 contains 16 residues. V gave up 2 bases and J gave up 1 base; unmatched junction bases: 6. The CDR3 is CASSLMRGALQETQYF. CDR3 sequence (DNA): TGTGCCAGCAGCTTAATGCGGGGGGCCCTCCAAGAGACCCAGTACTTC.

This clonotype came up many times. The rearrangement uses TRBV10-3 and TRBJ2-4, with 8 positions matching TRBD2. This CDR3 is built from 18 residues. After removal of 3 bases from V and 4 bases from J, the junction contained 14 bases not matched to a gene. Germline V gene data show CDR1 as ENHRY and CDR2 as SYGVKD. The CDR3 DNA reads as TGTGCCATCAGTGAACGAGACCCGGACGGGGGGGGGAAAAACATTCAGTACTTC. It translates to CAISERDPDGGGKNIQYF.